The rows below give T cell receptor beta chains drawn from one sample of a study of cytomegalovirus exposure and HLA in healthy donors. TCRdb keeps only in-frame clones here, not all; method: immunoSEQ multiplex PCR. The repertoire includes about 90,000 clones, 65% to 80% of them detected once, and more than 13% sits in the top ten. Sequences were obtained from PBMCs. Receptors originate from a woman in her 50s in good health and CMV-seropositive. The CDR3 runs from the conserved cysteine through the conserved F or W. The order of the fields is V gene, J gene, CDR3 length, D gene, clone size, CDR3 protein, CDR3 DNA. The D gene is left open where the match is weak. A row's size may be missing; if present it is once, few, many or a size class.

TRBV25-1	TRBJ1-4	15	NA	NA	CASSEPTSANEKLFF	TGTGCCAGCAGTGAACCGACATCAGCTAATGAAAAACTGTTTTTT
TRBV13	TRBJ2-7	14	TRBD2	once	CASTWEGGGYEQYF	TGTGCCAGCACTTGGGAGGGAGGAGGCTACGAGCAGTACTTC
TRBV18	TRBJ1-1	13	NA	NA	CASSSLDGREAFF	TGTGCCAGCTCAAGTCTGGACGGGAGGGAAGCTTTCTTT
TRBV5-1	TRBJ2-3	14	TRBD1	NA	CASSSGQGAYTQYF	TGCGCCAGCAGCTCGGGACAGGGGGCATATACGCAGTATTTT
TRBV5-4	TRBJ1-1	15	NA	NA	CASSLVGRENTEAFF	TGTGCCAGCAGCTTGGTCGGGAGGGAAAACACTGAAGCTTTCTTT
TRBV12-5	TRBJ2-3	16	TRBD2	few	CASGLVTAGGINTQYF	TGTGCTAGTGGTTTGGTAACTGCGGGAGGGATAAATACGCAGTATTTT
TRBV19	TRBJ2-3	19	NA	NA	CASSIDPADGLAGTDTQYF	TGTGCCAGTAGTATAGATCCCGCGGACGGACTGGCGGGCACAGATACGCAGTATTTT
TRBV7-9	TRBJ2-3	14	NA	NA	CASSLSLSTDTQYF	TGTGCCAGCAGCTTAAGCCTTAGCACAGATACGCAGTATTTT
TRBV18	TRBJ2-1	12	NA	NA	CASSPDRDEQFF	TGTGCCAGCTCACCCGATAGAGATGAGCAGTTCTTC
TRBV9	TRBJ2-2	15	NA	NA	CASSGSGEGTGELFF	TGTGCCAGCAGCGGTAGCGGAGAGGGGACCGGGGAGCTGTTTTTT
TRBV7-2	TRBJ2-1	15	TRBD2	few	CASSLEGTSLYEQFF	TGTGCCAGCAGCTTAGAAGGGACTAGCCTCTATGAGCAGTTCTTC
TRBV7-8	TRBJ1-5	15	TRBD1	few	CASSLSGQNNQPQHF	TGTGCCAGCAGCTTATCGGGACAGAACAATCAGCCCCAGCATTTT
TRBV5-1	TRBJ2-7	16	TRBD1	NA	CASSLLAGTASYEQYF	TGCGCCAGCAGCTTGTTAGCCGGGACAGCATCCTACGAGCAGTACTTC
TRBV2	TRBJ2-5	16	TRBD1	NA	CASSSAGTGGEETQYF	TGTGCCAGCAGTTCCGCCGGGACAGGGGGCGAAGAGACCCAGTACTTC
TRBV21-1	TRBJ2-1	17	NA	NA	CASSKQNKHNPYNEQFF	TGTGCCAGCAGCAAGCAAAATAAACACAACCCCTACAATGAGCAGTTCTTC
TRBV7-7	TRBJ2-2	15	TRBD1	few	CASSPATGRTGELFF	TGTGCCAGCAGCCCGGCGACAGGGAGAACCGGGGAGCTGTTTTTT
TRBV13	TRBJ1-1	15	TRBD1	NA	CASSIDRGAGTEAFF	TGTGCCAGCAGCATTGACAGGGGCGCAGGCACTGAAGCTTTCTTT
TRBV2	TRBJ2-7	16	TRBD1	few	CAILSGTGTGGDEQYF	TGTGCCATCCTTTCGGGGACGGGGACAGGCGGAGACGAGCAGTACTTC
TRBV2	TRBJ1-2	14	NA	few	CASSETRTDYGYTF	TGTGCCAGCAGTGAAACCCGGACAGACTATGGCTACACCTTC
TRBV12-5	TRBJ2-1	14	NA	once	CASGLSPNGGNWIF	TGTGCTAGTGGTTTGTCCCCAAATGGAGGCAATTGGATCTTC